These T cell receptor beta chains were read from a single sample in a study of shared clonotypes between healthy human individuals. The repertoire was sequenced with immunoSEQ multiplex PCR; TCRdb's copy has only in-frame clones and lacks some. This table has hundreds of thousands of clones, 90% to 96% appearing once. The sample consisted of naive CD4+ T cells sorted from blood. The origin of the receptors is a woman between 25 and 40 years old in good health. Both conserved end residues are part of each CDR3. The D gene is left open where the match is weak. Clone size is not always given. Where it is, it says once, few, many or a class for expanded clones.

>once|TRBV5-1|TRBD2|TRBJ2-1
TGCGCCAGCAGCTTGCCCGGGACTAGCGGGAGGGCCAATGAGCAGTTCTTC
CASSLPGTSGRANEQFF
>.|TRBV11-2|.|TRBJ2-1
TGTGCCAGCAGCTTAGTTCAGCACCTCAGCTCAGTCAACAATGAGCAGTTCTTC
CASSLVQHLSSVNNEQFF
>.|TRBV15|.|TRBJ2-1
TGTGCCACCAGCAGAGATCTGGGCAGGGCAGGCTCCTACAATGAGCAGTTCTTC
CATSRDLGRAGSYNEQFF
>.|TRBV28|TRBD2|TRBJ2-7
TGTGCCAGCACCAGGGGGTGGGGCGGGAGGGCCGGTTACGAGCAGTACTTC
CASTRGWGGRAGYEQYF
>.|TRBV7-9|TRBD1|TRBJ2-7
TGTGCCAGCAGCAGCCGGGACAGGGACCTCTACGAGCAGTACTTC
CASSSRDRDLYEQYF
>.|TRBV5-1|TRBD2|TRBJ2-5
TGCGCCAGCAGCTTTCTAGCGGAAGAGACCCAGTACTTC
CASSFLAEETQYF
>.|TRBV28|TRBD2|TRBJ2-3
TGTGCCAGCAGTTCGACTAGCGGGTATCAAGGTTGGCAGTATTTT
CASSSTSGYQGWQYF
>.|TRBV27|TRBD2|TRBJ2-2
TGTGCCAGCCTCCAAAAGACTAGCTGGAACACCGGGGAGCTGTTTTTT
CASLQKTSWNTGELFF
>.|TRBV27|.|TRBJ2-7
TGTGCCAGCAGTTTAACTGGTAGAACGAGCCACGAGCAGTACTTC
CASSLTGRTSHEQYF
>.|TRBV18|.|TRBJ2-1
TGTGCCAGCTCACCACCGGTTAAAACTTCCTACAATGAGCAGTTCTTC
CASSPPVKTSYNEQFF
>.|TRBV5-5|TRBD1|TRBJ2-7
TGTGCCAGCAGCGGAAGGACAGGGGGCGGCGAGCAGTACTTC
CASSGRTGGGEQYF
>.|TRBV18|TRBD2|TRBJ2-1
TGTGCCAGCTCACCAACTAGCGGGGGCCTCTATGAGCAGTTCTTC
CASSPTSGGLYEQFF
>.|TRBV7-6|.|TRBJ2-7
TGTGCCAGCAGCCCCGGGGTCGAGCAGTACTTC
CASSPGVEQYF
>.|TRBV5-5|.|TRBJ2-6
TGTGCCAGCAGCTTGGGGGTTTCCGGGGCCAACGTCCTGACTTTC
CASSLGVSGANVLTF
>.|TRBV10-3|TRBD2|TRBJ2-1
TGTGCCATTTCGGGACTAGCGGAGTACAATGAGCAGTTCTTC
CAISGLAEYNEQFF
>.|TRBV28|.|TRBJ1-5
TGTGCCACCCTAGTTTGGGCAGGGGGCAATCAGCCCCAGCATTTT
CATLVWAGGNQPQHF
>once|TRBV10-2|.|TRBJ2-7
TGCGCCAGCAGTGAGAATTTCGAGGGTGACGAGCAGTACTTC
CASSENFEGDEQYF
>.|TRBV12-5|.|TRBJ2-5
TGTGCTAGTGGTACCGGGACCGAAGAGACCCAGTACTTC
CASGTGTEETQYF
>.|TRBV4-1|TRBD2|TRBJ2-2
TGCGCCAGCAGCCAAGTAGTAGCGGGCCTGAACACCGGGGAGCTGTTTTTT
CASSQVVAGLNTGELFF
>.|TRBV5-1|.|TRBJ1-2
TGCGCCAGCAGCTTGACGGGGGAAGTGGGCTACACCTTC
CASSLTGEVGYTF
>.|TRBV5-1|.|TRBJ2-7
TGCGCCAGCAGCTTGGATGGGGGGCCCTACGAGCAGTACTTC
CASSLDGGPYEQYF
>once|TRBV11-2|TRBD2|TRBJ2-1
TGTGCCAGCAGCTACGGAGGACTAGGCAATGAGCAGTTCTTC
CASSYGGLGNEQFF
>.|TRBV28|.|TRBJ2-7
TGTGCCAGCAGTCGTGGTCGGGGCGGAGGCTCCTACGAGCAGTACTTC
CASSRGRGGGSYEQYF
>.|TRBV2|.|TRBJ2-4
TGTGCCAGCAGCTCTCAGGGCAAAAACATTCAGTACTTC
CASSSQGKNIQYF
>.|TRBV9|.|TRBJ2-2
TGTGCCAGCAGCCCTTCCATGGCAAGCGCAGGGTTATTCGGGGAGCTGTTTTTT
CASSPSMASAGLFGELFF
>.|TRBV28|.|TRBJ1-5
TGTGCCAGCAGCCCTGGGGCAGGGTCCTTCCAGCCCCAGCATTTT
CASSPGAGSFQPQHF
>.|TRBV5-1|.|TRBJ2-3
TGCGCCAGCAGCTTCGCAGGGCCAAGCACAGATACGCAGTATTTT
CASSFAGPSTDTQYF
>once|TRBV6-1|.|TRBJ1-4
TGTGCCAGCAGTGAAGAATCTAAACTGTTTTTT
CASSEESKLFF
>.|TRBV5-1|TRBD2|TRBJ2-2
TGCGCCAGCAGCCCTCTAGCGGCCGAGAACACCGGGGAGCTGTTTTTT
CASSPLAAENTGELFF
>.|TRBV10-3|.|TRBJ2-1
TGTGCCATCAGTGAAAGAGGGTTTGAGCAGTTCTTC
CAISERGFEQFF
>.|TRBV28|.|TRBJ2-7
TGTGCCAGCAGTCATAGGAAGTTCCGCACCCCCTACGAGCAGTACTTC
CASSHRKFRTPYEQYF
>.|TRBV18|.|TRBJ1-6
TGTGCCAGCTCACCTGGGACTGCCTATTCACCCCTCCACTTT
CASSPGTAYSPLHF
>.|TRBV4-1|.|TRBJ2-3
TGCGCCAGCAGCCGTACGATAGATACGCAGTATTTT
CASSRTIDTQYF
>.|TRBV5-1|.|TRBJ2-3
TGCGCCAGCAGCTTATCTGCGGGAAAGTCAGATACGCAGTATTTT
CASSLSAGKSDTQYF
>once|TRBV28|TRBD2|TRBJ2-1
TGTGCCAGCCGAATAGCGGGAGTTAAAGATGAGCAGTTCTTC
CASRIAGVKDEQFF
>.|TRBV11-2|.|TRBJ2-1
TGTGCCAGCAGCTTAGCGATCCAGCAATTCTTC
CASSLAIQQFF
>.|TRBV7-9|.|TRBJ1-2
TGTGCCAGCAGCTTGCAGGACTCTATGAATGGCTACACCTTC
CASSLQDSMNGYTF
>.|TRBV6-4|.|TRBJ1-5
TGTGCCAGCAGTGGGACCGAAGGTGCGTGGTCCCAGCATTTT
CASSGTEGAWSQHF
>.|TRBV6-1|.|TRBJ2-7
TGTGCCAGCAGTGACAGGGACTCTTACGAGCAGTACTTC
CASSDRDSYEQYF
>.|TRBV4-1|.|TRBJ1-6
TGCGCCAGCAGCCAAGGGGGGCTCCAGAAAAATAATTCACCCCTCCACTTT
CASSQGGLQKNNSPLHF
>.|TRBV28|TRBD2|TRBJ2-7
TGTGCCAGCAGTTTATCGGCAGGGCTCGTTGGGGACTACGGCTGGGAGTACTTC
CASSLSAGLVGDYGWEYF
>.|TRBV4-2|.|TRBJ1-1
TGTGCCAGCAGCCAACCGACAGAAATGAACACTGAAGCTTTCTTT
CASSQPTEMNTEAFF
>.|TRBV28|.|TRBJ2-7
TGTGCCAGCAGTTCGGATGGGTACGAGCAGTACTTC
CASSSDGYEQYF
>.|TRBV7-9|.|TRBJ1-5
TGTGCCAGCAGCTTACAGGGCGGCGAGCCCCAGCATTTT
CASSLQGGEPQHF
>once|TRBV28|TRBD1|TRBJ2-7
TGTGCCAGCATCTCCCAGGGGTTTACAGGGGGACCCTACGAGCAGTACTTC
CASISQGFTGGPYEQYF
>.|TRBV15|TRBD1|TRBJ1-1
TGTGCCACCAGCAGAGCGGGACAGAAGGAAGCTTTCTTT
CATSRAGQKEAFF
>.|TRBV2|.|TRBJ1-2
TGTGCCAGCAGGGGCTATGGGGCAGGACCAAACTATGGCTACACCTTC
CASRGYGAGPNYGYTF
>.|TRBV4-2|TRBD2|TRBJ2-5
TGTGCCAGCAGCCGACTAGCGGGAGGGGACCAGTACTTC
CASSRLAGGDQYF
>.|TRBV5-1|TRBD2|TRBJ2-2
TGCGCCAGCAGCGATAGCGGGACCCACACCGGGGAGCTGTTTTTT
CASSDSGTHTGELFF
>.|TRBV2|.|TRBJ2-1
TGTGCCAGCAGTGTACAGGGGAGGGTGGGCAATGAGCAGTTCTTC
CASSVQGRVGNEQFF
>once|TRBV5-1|.|TRBJ2-7
TGCGCCAGCAGCATGGGACACCCCTACGAGCAGTACTTC
CASSMGHPYEQYF
>.|TRBV18|TRBD1|TRBJ1-2
TGTGCCAGCTCACCCCGATCTCCAGGACAGGATGGCTACACCTTC
CASSPRSPGQDGYTF
>.|TRBV5-6|.|TRBJ2-7
TGTGCCAGCAGCTTGGACGGCGGAGGGGCCTACGAGCAGTACTTC
CASSLDGGGAYEQYF
>.|TRBV6-6|TRBD1|TRBJ1-5
TGTGCCAGCAGCCCCGGGACAGGGGTTGTCAATCAGCCCCAGCATTTT
CASSPGTGVVNQPQHF
>.|TRBV28|.|TRBJ1-1
TGTGCCAGCAGTCGACCCACAGGGTACACTGAAGCTTTCTTT
CASSRPTGYTEAFF
>.|TRBV7-8|.|TRBJ1-5
TGTGCCAGCAGCTTAGCGGGCCATAATCAGCCCCAGCATTTT
CASSLAGHNQPQHF
>.|TRBV18|.|TRBJ2-7
TGTGCCAGCTCACCACCCGGGGACGAGCAGTACTTC
CASSPPGDEQYF
>few|TRBV19|.|TRBJ1-5
TGTGCCAGTAGTATCCCAGGGGATCAGCCCCAGCATTTT
CASSIPGDQPQHF
>.|TRBV10-3|.|TRBJ2-7
TGTGCCATCAGTGCCGCTGGGGGTTACGAGCAGTACTTC
CAISAAGGYEQYF
>once|TRBV6-5|.|TRBJ1-2
TGTGCCAGCACCAACTCGGGGGGTAACGGCTACACCTTC
CASTNSGGNGYTF